What follows are 17 T cell receptor beta chains derived from one specimen sequenced in a study of T cell changes during pregnancy in multiple sclerosis (dated by TCRdb to 2018 to 2020). Libraries were prepared through the immunoSEQ multiplex PCR assay. Entries here come from immuneACCESS through TCRdb and include only in-frame sequences with V and J called. Some clones fail to appear in such tables; in the studies checked, an unresolved V gene covers under half of the shortfall, and the cause of the remainder is unknown. The sample includes around 48,000 clones, with more than 75% observed a single time. Just over 3% of the sample lies in the top ten. The sequencing used CD8+ T cells from peripheral blood mononuclear cells, collected before pregnancy. Receptor source: a female donor with multiple sclerosis, enrolled in a pregnancy study.

The V gene is TRBV6-6, the J gene TRBJ2-5, with D maybe TRBD1 (6 bases). Trimming shortened V by 6 bases and J by 5 bases, and 16 bases separated the two germline ends. The CDR3 totals 14 residues. CDR1 MNHNY and CDR2 SVGAGI come from the germline V gene (reference sequence). The CDR3 protein is CASSPGTKWETQYF. In DNA, the CDR3 is TGTGCCAGCAGCCCCGGGACAAAATGGGAGACCCAGTACTTC.

This clone came up a few times. V gene TRBV4-1 combines with J gene TRBJ1-3; unclear D gene. The germline V and J ends were trimmed by 1 base and 2 bases, with 6 bases remaining between them. Germline CDR1 and CDR2: MGHRA and YSYEKL. CDR3 size: 14 residues. DNA for the CDR3: TGCGCCAGCAGCCAAGCAGGTACTGGAAACACCATATATTTT. Its translation is CASSQAGTGNTIYF.

With regard to this clone: One junction end disagrees with the germline gene, perhaps due to a read error. This chain uses TRBV7-7 with TRBJ2-1, with 10 bases that match TRBD2. This CDR3 contains 15 residues. From germline, CDR1 is SSHAT and CDR2 FNYEAQ (reference sequence). The CDR3 DNA is TGTGCTAGCAGCTTAGGACTAGCGGCCTACAATGAGCAGTTCTTC. Protein sequence: CASSLGLAAYNEQFF.

This chain joins TRBV10-3 and TRBJ2-3, with 8 bases matching TRBD1. J gave up 4 bases and V 6 bases, and 3 bases lay outside the gene matches. Germline V gives CDR1 ENHRY, CDR2 SYGVKD. The CDR3 runs to 13 residues. As DNA, the CDR3 is TGTGCCATCAGCAGGGGGCTAGCAGATACGCAGTATTTT. Translated, it gives CAISRGLADTQYF.

The chain combines TRBV6-4 with TRBJ1-2; no clear D gene. Deletions cut 3 bases from V and 4 bases from J, with 12 bases between. This CDR3 region has 14 residues. Germline CDR1 MRHNA, CDR2 SNTAGT. This CDR3 is CASSEVAGLYGYTF. The CDR3 DNA is TGTGCCAGCAGTGAGGTGGCGGGTCTCTATGGCTACACCTTC.

The chain has TRBV19 and TRBJ2-1; 10 bases agree with TRBD2. Per germline, CDR1 LNHDA and CDR2 SQIVND (reference sequence). The CDR3 loop spans 13 amino acids. J gave up 14 bases and V 5 bases, and 9 bases lay outside the gene matches. The CDR3 sequence is CASSVASGGAKFF. CDR3 DNA: TGTGCCAGTAGTGTCGCTAGCGGGGGAGCTAAGTTCTTC. Full variable domain (remainder filled in from reference TRBV19 and TRBJ2-1): DGGITQSPKYLFRKEGQNVTLSCEQNLNHDAMYWYRQDPGQGLRLIYYSQIVNDFQKGDIAEGYSVSREKKESFPLTVTSAQKNPTAFYLCASSVASGGAKFFGPGTRLTVL.

Remarks on this clone: The sample holds other DNA sequences that translate to the same CDR3. The chain combines TRBV19 with TRBJ1-1, with D uncertain. CDR3 size: 14 residues. Trimming shortened V by 6 bases and J by 0 bases, and 11 bases separated the two germline ends. Germline V gives CDR1 LNHDA, CDR2 SQIVND (reference sequence). The CDR3 sequence is CASRTGGLNTEAFF. The DNA of the CDR3 is TGTGCCAGTAGGACCGGAGGACTGAACACTGAAGCTTTCTTT.

The chain is built from TRBV9 and TRBJ2-3, with D uncertain. The CDR3 extends over 15 amino acids. Trimming cost V 0 bases and J 2 bases, with 10 bases left between them. From germline, CDR1 is SGDLS and CDR2 YYNGEE. As DNA, the CDR3 is TGTGCCAGCAGCGTAGTTTCCAGGAACACAGATACGCAGTATTTT. This gives the protein CASSVVSRNTDTQYF. Using reference TRBV9 and TRBJ2-3 for the parts outside the CDR3, the full variable domain is DSGVTQTPKHLITATGQRVTLRCSPRSGDLSVYWYQQSLDQGLQFLIQYYNGEERAKGNILERFSAQQFPDLHSELNLSSLELGDSALYFCASSVVSRNTDTQYFGPGTRLTVL.

The V and J genes are TRBV4-1 and TRBJ1-1; D unclear. V lost 7 bases and J lost 6, with 12 bases in between. This CDR3 contains 12 residues. The germline CDR1 and CDR2 sequences are MGHRA and YSYEKL. The CDR3 bases are TGCGCCAGCACCTCTGCGGTCGCTGAAGCTTTCTTT. Amino acid sequence: CASTSAVAEAFF.

This rearrangement joins TRBV6-6 to TRBJ2-2; 10 positions match TRBD1. This CDR3 region has 16 residues. Trimming cost V 6 bases and J 1 base; bases outside gene matches: 5. CDR1 and CDR2 (germline): MNHNY, SVGAGI (reference sequence). The CDR3 loop reads CASSNWDRGNTGELFF. The CDR3 DNA reads as TGTGCCAGCAGCAACTGGGACAGGGGGAACACCGGGGAGCTGTTTTTT.

This clone was counted a single time. The chain recombines TRBV30 with TRBJ2-7, with unresolved D. Trimming pared 1 base from V and 3 bases from J, leaving 10 bases between. This CDR3 spans 13 amino acids. Germline V CDR1 and CDR2: GTSNPN, SVGIG (reference sequence). Written as DNA, the CDR3 is TGTGCCTGGAGTGATCACTATCACTACGAGCAGTACTTC. Translated: CAWSDHYHYEQYF.

The rearrangement uses TRBV19 and TRBJ1-2; D gene ambiguous. The CDR3 spans 13 residues. In germline, CDR1 is LNHDA, CDR2 SQIVND (reference sequence). V was cut by 8 bases and J by 0 bases, with 10 bases left in between. In DNA, the CDR3 is TGTGCCAGTTATGACTGGGCTAACTATGGCTACACCTTC. This gives the protein CASYDWANYGYTF.

The chain employs TRBV2 and TRBJ1-2; perhaps TRBD1 as D (5 bases). Germline V lookup: CDR1 SNHLY, CDR2 FYNNEI. This CDR3 has 15 amino acids. V lost 3 bases and J 0 bases, leaving 11 bases between the germline ends. The CDR3 bases are TGTGCCAGCAGTGACAGGGTCGGAGCTAACTATGGCTACACCTTC. This codes for CASSDRVGANYGYTF.

This clone was seen a single time. This sequence joins TRBV5-6 and TRBJ2-7; 8 bases line up with TRBD1. Germline values: CDR1 SGHDT, CDR2 YYEEEE. With V trimmed by 0 bases and J by 6 bases, 5 bases remained unmatched. The length of the CDR3 is 14 residues. The CDR3 sequence is CASSLGRTGPEQYF. The CDR3 DNA sequence: TGTGCCAGCAGCTTGGGCCGGACAGGGCCCGAGCAGTACTTC.

V is TRBV7-9 and J is TRBJ2-5; D remains ambiguous. Trimming removed 5 bases from V and 4 bases from J, with 8 bases in between. Germline V gene sequence: CDR1 SEHNR, CDR2 FQNEAQ (reference sequence). The CDR3 length is 12 residues. The CDR3 DNA sequence: TGTGCCAGCAGCCCTATTGGAGAGACCCAGTACTTC. Amino acid sequence: CASSPIGETQYF.

The DNA of the CDR3 is TGTGCCAGCAGTGACACTAGCGGCACAGATACGCAGTATTTT. Protein sequence: CASSDTSGTDTQYF. V gene TRBV6-4 combines with J gene TRBJ2-3; the match to TRBD2 covers 7 bases. Looked up from germline, CDR1 is MRHNA and CDR2 is SNTAGT. V lost 2 bases, J lost 1 base, and 0 bases stayed unmatched. This CDR3 has 14 amino acids.

This clone has only a few counts. The V and J genes are TRBV6-4 and TRBJ2-7; D is possibly TRBD1 (6 bases). V was cut by 2 bases and J by 6 bases, with 11 bases left in between. The germline V gene encodes CDR1 MRHNA and CDR2 SNTAGT. The CDR3 spans 13 residues. The CDR3 loop reads CASSDQIQGEQYF. The CDR3 bases are TGTGCCAGCAGTGACCAAATACAGGGCGAGCAGTACTTC.